These 21 T cell receptor beta chains were all obtained from the same sample, sequenced in a study of blood T cells in healthy people across ages. Then a second PCR, running roughly 7 to 12 cycles, was carried out with a sample-barcoded 5' primer and a J-beta primer mix. TCRdb re-called the 5' RACE reads with MiXCR, one entry per CDR3 protein. Among 540,000 or so distinct CDR3 sequences, approximately 27% were seen once, and the ten largest hold around 20%. Material for sequencing was blood. Source of these receptors: a woman in her 70s in good health.

This clonotype showed up just a few times. An end of the junction differs from the germline gene, which may be a read error. The rearrangement uses TRBV12-3 or TRBV12-4 and TRBJ1-1; D remains unclear. This CDR3 is 13 amino acids long. The CDR3 region has the DNA TGTGCCAGCAGGACGACGGGAAACACTGAAACTTTCTTT. Its protein is CASRTTGNTETFF.

This chain joins TRBV5-1 and TRBJ1-4, with D hard to call. CDR1 and CDR2 from the germline V gene are SGHRS and YFSETQ. The ends were cut back, 4 bases at V and 7 bases at J, with 11 bases in the middle. The CDR3 length is 13 residues. The CDR3 coding sequence is TGCGCCAGCAGCATAACGGGAAGTGAAAAACTGTTTTTT. Encoded protein: CASSITGSEKLFF.

In its sample, this clonotype was seen a few times. The J gene is TRBJ1-4, the V gene TRBV7-2, with D perhaps matching TRBD1 (5 bases). Germline CDR1 and CDR2: SGHTA and FQGNSA. With 5 bases removed from V and 11 bases from J, the gap between germline ends came to 12 bases. The CDR3 runs 12 residues. The CDR3 coding sequence is TGTGCCAGCAGCCAAGTTCCAGGGAAACTGTTTTTT. Translating gives CASSQVPGKLFF.

The chain uses TRBV7-2 and TRBJ2-7, with TRBD2 matching 7 bases. Trimming removed 4 bases from V and 0 bases from J; junction bases left unmatched: 9. Germline V gene lookup returns CDR1 SGHTA and CDR2 FQGNSA. The CDR3 totals 16 residues. CDR3 sequence reads: CASSWGGPRSSYEQYF. The DNA for the CDR3 is TGTGCCAGCAGCTGGGGAGGGCCGCGAAGCTCCTACGAGCAGTACTTC.

J is TRBJ2-7 and V is TRBV11-2; no definite D call. Per the germline V gene, CDR1 is SGHAT and CDR2 is FQNNGV. The V and J ends lost 4 bases and 9 bases respectively, with 19 bases between them. The CDR3 has 14 amino acids. The CDR3: CASSSLDGNTMQYF. The DNA for the CDR3 is TGTGCCAGCAGCTCCCTGGACGGAAATACGATGCAGTACTTC.

The chain joins TRBV4-3 to TRBJ2-2; D may be TRBD1 (6 bases). The germline V and J ends were trimmed by 3 bases and 5 bases, with 13 bases remaining between them. Germline lookup yields CDR1 LGHNA and CDR2 YSLEER. The CDR3 loop spans 15 amino acids. The CDR3 protein is CASSHRYRETGELFF. The CDR3 DNA reads as TGCGCCAGCAGCCACCGTTACAGGGAAACCGGGGAGCTGTTTTTT.

This clonotype was seen more than once but under ten times. The V and J genes are TRBV3-1 and TRBJ1-1, with D perhaps TRBD1 (6 bases). Trimming cost V 1 base and J 5 bases, with 14 bases left between them. The length of the CDR3 is 15 residues. CDR1 LGHDT and CDR2 YNNKEL come from the germline V gene (reference sequence). This CDR3 is CASSQGSGGQTEAFF. CDR3 nucleotides: TGTGCCAGCAGCCAAGGGTCCGGGGGGCAAACTGAAGCTTTCTTT.

This clonotype appeared a few times. CDR3 in DNA: TGCGCCAGCAGCTTGAGTTCTGGGACACTGTCCTACGAGCAGTACTTC. This codes for CASSLSSGTLSYEQYF. The chain recombines TRBV5-1 with TRBJ2-7; TRBD1 might be the D (6 bases). This CDR3 is built from 16 residues. The germline V and J ends were trimmed by 1 base and 1 base, with 15 bases remaining between them. The germline V gene has CDR1 SGHRS and CDR2 YFSETQ.

The chain carries TRBV12-3 or TRBV12-4 and TRBJ1-1; D might be TRBD1 (5 bases). V was trimmed by 6 bases and J by 11 bases, leaving 19 bases between them. The CDR3 contains 13 residues. In DNA form, the CDR3 reads TGTGCCAGCAGCCTTTTGGGGCAAATGGGGGCTTTCTTT. Encoded protein: CASSLLGQMGAFF.

The J gene is TRBJ2-3, the V gene TRBV20-1; D is perhaps TRBD1 or TRBD2 (5 bases each). V was pared by 0 bases and J by 8 bases, with 18 bases between. CDR1 is DFQATT, CDR2 SNEGSKA, per germline (reference sequence). The CDR3 consists of 15 residues. The CDR3 reads CSARDLDQGSGTQYF. The DNA of the CDR3 is TGCAGTGCTAGAGATCTGGATCAGGGCAGCGGTACGCAGTATTTT.

This clonotype was detected a few times. At one end, the junction sequence differs from germline, possibly due to a read error. The chain uses TRBV7-8 and TRBJ1-5, with TRBD1 matching over 10 bases. Germline CDR1 reads SGHVS; CDR2 reads FQNEAQ. The CDR3 contains 16 residues. CDR3 nucleotide sequence: TGTGCCAGCAGCATAGCCGGGACAGGGGGCAATCAGCCCCAGCATTTT. Protein: CASSIAGTGGNQPQHF.

This clonotype was observed at least ten times. The J gene is TRBJ1-1, the V gene TRBV5-1, with D maybe TRBD1 (5 bases). The CDR3 has 13 amino acids. Trimming cost V 4 bases and J 0 bases, with 7 bases left between them. Germline V gene lookup returns CDR1 SGHRS and CDR2 YFSETQ. The CDR3 spells CASSGQMNTEAFF. The CDR3 DNA is TGCGCCAGCAGCGGACAAATGAACACTGAAGCTTTCTTT.

This clonotype was picked up a small number of times. The CDR3 bases are TGCGCCAGCAGCACTGGAGGGGGGCGAGTCACTGAAGCTTTCTTT. This sequence encodes CASSTGGGRVTEAFF. V and J are TRBV5-1 and TRBJ1-1; tentatively, D is TRBD1 (6 bases). Germline CDR1 SGHRS, CDR2 YFSETQ. V was shortened by 4 bases and J by 4 bases, with 17 bases between the two germline ends. The CDR3 has 15 residues.

V gene TRBV7-2 combines with J gene TRBJ1-3; the D gene is possibly TRBD1 (6 bases). Germline V gene sequence: CDR1 SGHTA, CDR2 FQGNSA. Trimming stripped 3 bases from V and 2 bases from J, with 8 bases between. CDR3 length: 14 residues. The CDR3 bases are TGTGCCAGCAGCTTGGGGGCTACTGGAAACACCATATATTTT. Protein: CASSLGATGNTIYF.

This sequence joins TRBV20-1 and TRBJ2-3; D is undetermined. V lost 0 bases to trimming and J lost 2 bases, with 6 bases between them. The CDR3 extends over 13 amino acids. Per germline, CDR1 DFQATT and CDR2 SNEGSKA (reference sequence). The CDR3 protein is CSAREVATDTQYF. The CDR3 coding sequence is TGCAGTGCTAGAGAGGTGGCCACAGATACGCAGTATTTT.

V gene TRBV7-2 combines with J gene TRBJ2-5, with TRBD2 identical over 8 bases. This CDR3 spans 15 amino acids. V lost 1 base, J lost 5 bases, and 6 bases stayed unmatched. Looked up from germline, CDR1 is SGHTA and CDR2 is FQGNSA. The CDR3 bases are TGTGCCAGCAGCTTAGAGGGGCGCGGGGGGGAGACCCAGTACTTC. Translated: CASSLEGRGGETQYF.

J is TRBJ1-5 and V is TRBV6-2 or TRBV6-3; 7 nucleotides align to TRBD1. Germline V gives CDR1 MNHEY, CDR2 SVGEGT. With V trimmed by 5 bases and J by 7 bases, 17 bases remained unmatched. The CDR3 length is 17 residues. The CDR3 loop is CASSPLPLTGIGQPQHF. The CDR3 nucleotides read TGTGCCAGCAGTCCACTCCCCCTGACAGGGATCGGGCAGCCCCAGCATTTT.

The chain is built from TRBV4-3 and TRBJ2-3; TRBD2 matches 10 bases. This CDR3 has 21 amino acids. The germline V gene has CDR1 LGHNA and CDR2 YSLEER. With 0 bases clipped from V and 0 bases from J, the junction kept 15 bases outside the gene matches. The CDR3 spells CASSQERGGQRTSGSTDTQYF. CDR3 DNA sequence: TGCGCCAGCAGCCAAGAAAGAGGAGGACAACGGACTAGCGGTAGCACAGATACGCAGTATTTT.

The J gene is TRBJ2-5, the V gene TRBV5-5; 8 nucleotides agree with TRBD1. The J call could be wrong; TRBJ2-7 is a better fit for the DNA end. The CDR3 loop spans 15 amino acids. The germline V gene encodes CDR1 SGHKS and CDR2 YYEKEE (reference sequence). Here the CDR3 reads CASSLGTGIPYEQYF. In DNA form, the CDR3 reads TGTGCCAGCAGCTTGGGGACAGGGATTCCCTACGAGCAGTACTTC.

Details on this clonotype: The junction shows a germline mismatch at one end, possibly a read error. V usage is TRBV20-1 and J usage is TRBJ1-3, with D perhaps TRBD1 (6 bases). The CDR3 has 12 amino acids. The germline V gene encodes CDR1 DFQATT and CDR2 SNEGSKA (reference sequence). CDR3 protein: CSVTGLGNTMYF. In nucleotides, the CDR3 is TGCAGTGTTACAGGGCTGGGAAACACCATGTATTTT.

This clonotype was detected a few times. The chain employs TRBV10-3 and TRBJ2-1; TRBD2 matches 8 bases. Germline CDR1 is ENHRY and CDR2 is SYGVKD. This CDR3 is built from 14 residues. The trim removed 0 bases at V and 9 bases at J, leaving 4 bases unmatched. This CDR3 reads CAISESGTSGEQFF. The CDR3 DNA follows: TGTGCCATCAGTGAGTCCGGGACTAGTGGTGAGCAGTTCTTC.